This T cell receptor beta chain was recovered during a study of blood T cell repertoires in COVID-19. The wider study: PBMCs, B-cell-depleted T cells, or T cells provided the cDNA or gDNA that made up the material.

Seattle's enrolled individuals joined amid active infection and were then monitored longitudinally. Methods used by the authors: The authors estimated nucleated cell counts from reference gene primer amplification. The assay was immunoSEQ multiplex PCR, and TCRdb's table has in-frame clones only and misses some. V and J calls plus clone size are reproduced from that table; the DNA served to infer D and trimming. This table holds about 430,000 clones, approximately 90% found once. The receptor was derived from a man aged 18 to 29 with COVID-19, enrolled during active disease. Material: peripheral blood.

CDR3 sequence (DNA): TGTGCTAGTGGTTTAGTGGACTATACCTACGAGCAGTACTTC. Protein sequence: CASGLVDYTYEQYF. V usage is TRBV12-5 and J usage is TRBJ2-7; D perhaps matches TRBD2 (6 bases). V was cut by 3 bases and J by 2 bases, with 11 bases left in between. Germline V gene data show CDR1 as LGHNT and CDR2 as FRNRAP. CDR3 size: 14 residues.